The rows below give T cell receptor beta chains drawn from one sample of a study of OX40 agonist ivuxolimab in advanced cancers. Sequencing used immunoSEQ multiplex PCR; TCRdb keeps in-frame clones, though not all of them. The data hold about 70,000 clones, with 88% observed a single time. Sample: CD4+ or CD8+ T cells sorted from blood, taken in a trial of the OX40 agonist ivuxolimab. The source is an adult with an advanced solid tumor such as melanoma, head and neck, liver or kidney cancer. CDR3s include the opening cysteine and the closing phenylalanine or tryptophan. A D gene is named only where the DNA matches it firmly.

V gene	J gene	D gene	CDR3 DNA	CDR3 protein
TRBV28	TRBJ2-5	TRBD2	TGTGCCAGCAGTCCGCGGACTAGGGAGACCCAGTACTTC	CASSPRTRETQYF
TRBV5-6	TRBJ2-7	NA	TGTGCCAGCAGCACCTGGGGGATGGTGATTATCGAGCAGTACTTC	CASSTWGMVIIEQYF
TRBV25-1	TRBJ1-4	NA	TGTGCCAGCTTATCAGGGGTGGAAGAAAAACTGTTTTTT	CASLSGVEEKLFF
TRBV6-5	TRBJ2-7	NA	TGTGCCAGCAGTTACTCGGGGGAAGGGGCCTCCGAGCAGTACTTC	CASSYSGEGASEQYF
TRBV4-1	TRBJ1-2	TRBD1	TGCGCCAGCAGCCAAGATGGGAACAGGGGGCCCTATGGCTACACCTTC	CASSQDGNRGPYGYTF
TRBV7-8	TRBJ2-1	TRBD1	TGTGCCAGCAGACTAGGACAGGGGAGCTCCTACAATGAGCAGTTCTTC	CASRLGQGSSYNEQFF
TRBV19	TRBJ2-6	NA	TGTGCCAGTAGTATCTTGGTCTCTGGGGCCAACGTCCTGACTTTC	CASSILVSGANVLTF
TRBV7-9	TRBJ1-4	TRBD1	TGTGCCAGCAGCTCGGGGACAGGGCGTGAAAAACTGTTTTTT	CASSSGTGREKLFF
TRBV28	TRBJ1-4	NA	TGTGCCAGCAGAACGGGGTCGGACCCAGGGAGTGAAAAACTGTTTTTT	CASRTGSDPGSEKLFF
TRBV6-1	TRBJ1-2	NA	TGTGCCAGCAGTGAAGCAAGTTGGGGGCTCCATGGCTACACCTTC	CASSEASWGLHGYTF
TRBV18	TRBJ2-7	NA	TGTGCCAGCTCCCGGGATCAAGAACGCGAGCAGTACTTC	CASSRDQEREQYF
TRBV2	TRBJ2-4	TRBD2	TGTGCCAGCGAGCGGGAAGTCAAAAACATTCAGTACTTC	CASEREVKNIQYF
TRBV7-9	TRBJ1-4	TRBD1	TGTGCCAGCAGCACCGGACAGGGGGTAGAAAAACTGTTTTTT	CASSTGQGVEKLFF
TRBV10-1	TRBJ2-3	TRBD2	TGCGCCAGCAGTGAGCCGCCAGGGCGGGGGAGCACAGATACGCAGTATTTT	CASSEPPGRGSTDTQYF
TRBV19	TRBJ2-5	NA	TGTGCCAGTAGTAGGGGCAGGGCTACGGAGACCCAGTACTTC	CASSRGRATETQYF
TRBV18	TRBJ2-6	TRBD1	TGTGCCAGCTCACCAGGGACAGGGGGCTCTGGGGCCAACGTCCTGACTTTC	CASSPGTGGSGANVLTF
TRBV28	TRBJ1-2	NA	TGTGCCAGCAAGGAGGGCTATGGCTACACCTTC	CASKEGYGYTF
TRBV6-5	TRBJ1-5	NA	TGTGCCAGCAGTTACTCGAGGTCTCAGCCCCAGCATTTT	CASSYSRSQPQHF
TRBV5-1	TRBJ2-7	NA	TGCGCCAGCAGCTTGGAGGACGGGGCGGCCTACGAGCAGTACTTC	CASSLEDGAAYEQYF
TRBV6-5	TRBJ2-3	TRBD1	TGTGCCAGCAGTTACTCCGGGACAGGGACAGATACGCAGTATTTT	CASSYSGTGTDTQYF
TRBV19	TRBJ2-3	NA	TGTGCCAGTAGTAGCACGGGGGATACGCAGTATTTT	CASSSTGDTQYF
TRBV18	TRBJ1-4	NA	TGTGCCAGCTCAGAGATCCGTAATGAAAAACTGTTTTTT	CASSEIRNEKLFF
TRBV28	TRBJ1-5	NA	TGTGCCAGCAGTTCACCCGAACCCCAGCATTTT	CASSSPEPQHF
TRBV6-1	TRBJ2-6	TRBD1	TGTGCCAGCAGTGGGACAGGGGGCTCTGGGGCCAACGTCCTGACTTTC	CASSGTGGSGANVLTF
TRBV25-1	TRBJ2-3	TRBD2	TGTGCCAGCAGTGGTAGACTAGCAACAGATACGCAGTATTTT	CASSGRLATDTQYF
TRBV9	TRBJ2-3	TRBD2	TGTGCCAGCAGCTTCAGCGGGGAGAATACGCAGTATTTT	CASSFSGENTQYF
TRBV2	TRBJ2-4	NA	TGTGCCAGCAGTGAAGACCTGGACATTCAGTACTTC	CASSEDLDIQYF
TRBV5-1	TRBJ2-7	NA	TGCGCCAGCAGCGAAACCCCCGGGGGGCGGGACGAGCAGTACTTC	CASSETPGGRDEQYF
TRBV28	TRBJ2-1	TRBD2	TGTGCCAGCACCGGGGGGACGGCAAGCTCCTACAATGAGCAGTTCTTC	CASTGGTASSYNEQFF
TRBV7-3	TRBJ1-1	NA	TGTGCCAGCAGCCCTCAGGAGAACACTGAAGCTTTCTTT	CASSPQENTEAFF
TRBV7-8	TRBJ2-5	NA	TGTGCCAGCAGCCGAACGCCAGGGGCCGAGACCCAGTACTTC	CASSRTPGAETQYF
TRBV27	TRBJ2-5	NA	TGTGCCACCTCCCGGACAGTACGAGAAGGGGAGACCCAGTACTTC	CATSRTVREGETQYF
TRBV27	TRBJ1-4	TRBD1	TGTGCCAGCAGCTTCCAGGGGGCAACTAATGAAAAACTGTTTTTT	CASSFQGATNEKLFF
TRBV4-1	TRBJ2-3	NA	TGCGCCAGCAGCCCCCCTGACAGCACAGATACGCAGTATTTT	CASSPPDSTDTQYF
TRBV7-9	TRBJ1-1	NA	TGTGCCAGCAGCTTACACCGGTCGAACACTGAAGCTTTCTTT	CASSLHRSNTEAFF
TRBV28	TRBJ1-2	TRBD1	TGTGCCAGCAGTTTCCGGGACAGGGGGCCTGGCTACACCTTC	CASSFRDRGPGYTF
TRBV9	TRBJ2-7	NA	TGTGCCAGCAGCCCTACAGGGACCTCCTACGAGCAGTACTTC	CASSPTGTSYEQYF
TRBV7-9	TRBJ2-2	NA	TGTGCCAGCAGCTTAGCGCTGAACACCGGGGAGCTGTTTTTT	CASSLALNTGELFF
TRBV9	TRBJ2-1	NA	TGTGCCAGCAGCCCCCAAGGGGGGGAGCTTTACAATGAGCAGTTCTTC	CASSPQGGELYNEQFF
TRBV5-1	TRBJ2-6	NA	TGCGCCAGCAGCCCGCCCTCTGGGGCCAACGTCCTGACTTTC	CASSPPSGANVLTF